The subject of this entry is one TCR beta chain. Clones were sequenced by immunoSEQ multiplex PCR, and TCRdb holds only the in-frame ones, with some missing. This sample has 95,000 to 100,000 clones, with roughly 86% found just once. This entry belongs to a study of T cell responses to AZD1222 COVID-19 vaccine. Trimming took 6 bases from V and 2 from J, leaving 10 bases between them. Germline CDR1 reads SQVTM; CDR2 reads ANQGSEA. The CDR3 is made up of 12 amino acids. The chain recombines TRBV29-1 with TRBJ1-2; D unclear. The sequence was collected from an adult in good health. Sequencing was performed on peripheral blood, taken on day 0 of AZD1222 vaccination. The CDR3 spells CSVGSRNYGYTF. The DNA of the CDR3 is TGCAGCGTAGGGTCCCGGAACTATGGCTACACCTTC.